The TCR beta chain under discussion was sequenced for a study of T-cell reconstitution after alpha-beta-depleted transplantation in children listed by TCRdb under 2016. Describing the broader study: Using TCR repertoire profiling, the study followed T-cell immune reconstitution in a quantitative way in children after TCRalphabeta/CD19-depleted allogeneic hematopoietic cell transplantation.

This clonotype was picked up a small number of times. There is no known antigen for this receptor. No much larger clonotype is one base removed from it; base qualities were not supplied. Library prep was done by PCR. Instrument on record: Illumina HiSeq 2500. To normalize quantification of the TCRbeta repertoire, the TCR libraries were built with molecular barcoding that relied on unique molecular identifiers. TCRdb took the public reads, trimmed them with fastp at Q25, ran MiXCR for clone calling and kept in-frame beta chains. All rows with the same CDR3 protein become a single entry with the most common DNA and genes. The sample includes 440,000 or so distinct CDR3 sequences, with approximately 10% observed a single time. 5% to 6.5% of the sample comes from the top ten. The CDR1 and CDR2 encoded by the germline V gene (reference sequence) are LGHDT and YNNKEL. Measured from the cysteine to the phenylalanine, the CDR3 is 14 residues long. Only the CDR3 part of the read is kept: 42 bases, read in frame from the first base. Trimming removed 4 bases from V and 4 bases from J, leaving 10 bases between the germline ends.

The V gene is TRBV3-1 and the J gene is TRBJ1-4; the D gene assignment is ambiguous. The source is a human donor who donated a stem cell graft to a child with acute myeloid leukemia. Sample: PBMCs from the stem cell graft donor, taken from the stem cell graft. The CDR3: CASSLRTNNEKLFF. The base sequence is TGTGCCAGCAGCCTCAGGACTAATAATGAAAAACTGTTTTTT.